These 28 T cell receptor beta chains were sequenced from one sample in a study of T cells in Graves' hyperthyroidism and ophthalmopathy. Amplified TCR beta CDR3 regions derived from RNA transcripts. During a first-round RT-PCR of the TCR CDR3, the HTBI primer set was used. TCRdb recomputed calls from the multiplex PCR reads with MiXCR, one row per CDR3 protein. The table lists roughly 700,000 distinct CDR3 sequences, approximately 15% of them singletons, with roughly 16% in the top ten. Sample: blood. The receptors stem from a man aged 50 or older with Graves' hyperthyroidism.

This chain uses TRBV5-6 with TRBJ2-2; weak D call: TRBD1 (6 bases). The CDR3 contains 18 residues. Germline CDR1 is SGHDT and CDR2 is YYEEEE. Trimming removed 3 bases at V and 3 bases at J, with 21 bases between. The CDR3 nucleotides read TGTGCCAGCAGCTCCCCTTTCCGTAGGACAGAGGACACCGGGGAGCTGTTTTTT. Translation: CASSSPFRRTEDTGELFF.

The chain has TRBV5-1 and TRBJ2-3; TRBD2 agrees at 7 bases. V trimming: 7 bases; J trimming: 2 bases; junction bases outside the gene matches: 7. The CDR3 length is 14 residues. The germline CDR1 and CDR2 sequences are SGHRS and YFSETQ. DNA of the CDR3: TGCGCCAGCGGACGGAGCGGGATCACAGATACGCAGTATTTT. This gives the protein CASGRSGITDTQYF.

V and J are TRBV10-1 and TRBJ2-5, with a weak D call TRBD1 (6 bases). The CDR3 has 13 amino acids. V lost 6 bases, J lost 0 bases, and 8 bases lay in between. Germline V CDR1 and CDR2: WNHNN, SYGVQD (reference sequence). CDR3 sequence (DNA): TGCGCCAGCAGCGGACAGCACCAAGAGACCCAGTACTTC. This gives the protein CASSGQHQETQYF.

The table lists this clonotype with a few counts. The CDR3, as DNA: TGTGCCACCACGCGAAATTCTCTTGCGGGGTCGGACTATGGCTACACCTTC. It translates to CATTRNSLAGSDYGYTF. The chain uses TRBV15 and TRBJ1-2; D is undetermined. There are 17 residues in the CDR3. Germline V CDR1 and CDR2: LNHNV, YYDKDF (reference sequence). The V gene lost 7 bases and the J gene lost 3 bases, with 24 bases spanning the gap.

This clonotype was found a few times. CDR3 bases: TGTGCCTGGAGTGTAACAGAGGCTCAGCCCCAGCATTTT. This codes for CAWSVTEAQPQHF. The rearrangement uses TRBV30 and TRBJ1-5; D is unclear. This CDR3 region has 13 residues. The ends were cut back, 0 bases at V and 6 bases at J, with 9 bases in the middle. The V gene's germline CDR1 is GTSNPN and CDR2 SVGIG (reference sequence).

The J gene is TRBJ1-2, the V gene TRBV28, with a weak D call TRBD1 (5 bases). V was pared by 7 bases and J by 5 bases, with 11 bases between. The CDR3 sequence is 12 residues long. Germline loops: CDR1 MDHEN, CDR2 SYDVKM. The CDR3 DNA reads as TGTGCCAGCAAATCGGGGGGGTATGGCTACACCTTC. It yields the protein CASKSGGYGYTF.

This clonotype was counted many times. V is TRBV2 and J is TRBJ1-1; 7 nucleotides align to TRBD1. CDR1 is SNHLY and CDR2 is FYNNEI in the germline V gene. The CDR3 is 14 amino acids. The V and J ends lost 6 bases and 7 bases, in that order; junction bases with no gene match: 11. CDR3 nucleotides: TGTGCCAGCAGCTCTCGACAGGGCCGGAGTGAAGCTTTCTTT. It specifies CASSSRQGRSEAFF. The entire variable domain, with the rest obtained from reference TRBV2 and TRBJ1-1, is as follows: EPEVTQTPSHQVTQMGQEVILRCVPISNHLYFYWYRQILGQKVEFLVSFYNNEISEKSEIFDDQFSVERPDGSNFTLKIRSTKLEDSAMYFCASSSRQGRSEAFFGQGTRLTVV.

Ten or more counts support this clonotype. CDR3 region: CASSLHRGHTEAFF. DNA of the CDR3: TGTGCCAGCAGTCTCCACAGGGGGCACACTGAAGCTTTCTTT. The genes are TRBV12-3 or TRBV12-4 and TRBJ1-1; the match to TRBD1 covers 9 bases. This CDR3 has 14 residues. V was clipped by 5 bases and J by 3 bases; unmatched bases: 4.

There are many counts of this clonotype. CDR3 sequence reads: CASSSGGGELFF. The CDR3 DNA reads TGTGCCAGCAGTTCGGGAGGCGGGGAGCTGTTTTTT. The J gene is TRBJ2-2, the V gene TRBV27; 7 bases fit TRBD2. V dropped 4 bases and J dropped 7; count of bases not matched to a gene: 0. Germline CDR1 and CDR2: MNHEY and SMNVEV (reference sequence). CDR3 length: 12 residues.

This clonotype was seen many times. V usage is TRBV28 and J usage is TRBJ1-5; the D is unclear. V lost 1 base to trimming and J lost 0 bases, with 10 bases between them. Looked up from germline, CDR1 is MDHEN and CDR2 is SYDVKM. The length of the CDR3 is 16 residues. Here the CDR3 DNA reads TGTGCCAGCAGTTTATCTCATACCCATAGCAATCAGCCCCAGCATTTT. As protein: CASSLSHTHSNQPQHF.

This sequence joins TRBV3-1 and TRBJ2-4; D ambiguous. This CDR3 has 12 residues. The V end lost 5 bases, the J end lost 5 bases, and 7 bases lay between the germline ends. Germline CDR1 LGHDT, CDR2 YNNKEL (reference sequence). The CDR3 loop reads CASSERQNIQYF. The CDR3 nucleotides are TGTGCCAGCAGCGAACGACAAAACATTCAGTACTTC.

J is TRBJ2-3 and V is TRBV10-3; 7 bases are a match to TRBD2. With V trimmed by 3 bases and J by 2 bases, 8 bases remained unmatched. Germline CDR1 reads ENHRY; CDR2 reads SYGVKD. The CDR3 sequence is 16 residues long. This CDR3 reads CAISDVGGSDTDTQYF. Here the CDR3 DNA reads TGTGCCATCAGTGATGTGGGCGGGAGCGACACAGATACGCAGTATTTT.

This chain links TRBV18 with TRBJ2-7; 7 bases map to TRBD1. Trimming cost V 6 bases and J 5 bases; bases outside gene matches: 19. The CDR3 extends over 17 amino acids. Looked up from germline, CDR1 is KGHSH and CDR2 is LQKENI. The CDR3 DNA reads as TGTGCCAGCTCCCAGTTTGAAGAGGGGGCGGGTATCGACGAGCAGTACTTC. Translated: CASSQFEEGAGIDEQYF.

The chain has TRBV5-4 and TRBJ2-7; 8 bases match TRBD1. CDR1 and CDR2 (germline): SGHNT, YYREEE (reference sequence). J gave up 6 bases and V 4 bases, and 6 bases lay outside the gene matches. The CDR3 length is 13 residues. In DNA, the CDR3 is TGTGCCAGCAGCCCGGACAGGGACCTCGAGCAGTACTTC. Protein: CASSPDRDLEQYF.

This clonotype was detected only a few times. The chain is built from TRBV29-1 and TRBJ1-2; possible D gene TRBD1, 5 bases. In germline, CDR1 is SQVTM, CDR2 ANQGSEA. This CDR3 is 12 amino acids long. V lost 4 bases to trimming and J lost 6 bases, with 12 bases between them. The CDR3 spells CSVAGVANGYTF. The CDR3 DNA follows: TGCAGCGTTGCGGGGGTTGCCAATGGCTACACCTTC.

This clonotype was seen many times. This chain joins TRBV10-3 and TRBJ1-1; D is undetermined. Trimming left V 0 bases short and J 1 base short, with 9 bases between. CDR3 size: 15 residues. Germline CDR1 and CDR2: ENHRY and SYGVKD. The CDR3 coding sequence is TGTGCCATCAGTGAGTCTACGGTAGCGAACACTGAAGCTTTCTTT. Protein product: CAISESTVANTEAFF.

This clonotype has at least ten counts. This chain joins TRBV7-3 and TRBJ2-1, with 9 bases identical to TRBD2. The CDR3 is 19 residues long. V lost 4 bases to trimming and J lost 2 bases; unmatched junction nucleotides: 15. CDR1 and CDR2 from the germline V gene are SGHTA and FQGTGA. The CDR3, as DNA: TGTGCCAGCAGCTCAAAGTCCCCCCATAGCGGGGGAACCTACAATGAGCAGTTCTTC. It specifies CASSSKSPHSGGTYNEQFF.

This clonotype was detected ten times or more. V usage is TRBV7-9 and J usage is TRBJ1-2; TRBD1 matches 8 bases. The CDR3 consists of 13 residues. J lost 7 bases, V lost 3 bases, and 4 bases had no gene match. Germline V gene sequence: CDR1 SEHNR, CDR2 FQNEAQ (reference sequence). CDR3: CASSFGQGFGYTF. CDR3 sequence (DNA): TGTGCCAGCAGCTTCGGACAGGGATTTGGCTACACCTTC.

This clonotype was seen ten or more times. DNA of the CDR3: TGTGCCTTAGGGACAGGACCCACCTACGAGCAGTACTTC. Its translation is CALGTGPTYEQYF. The genes are TRBV30 and TRBJ2-7; 8 bases are a match to TRBD1. The germline V gene has CDR1 GTSNPN and CDR2 SVGIG (reference sequence). The CDR3 covers 13 residues. The trim removed 7 bases at V and 2 bases at J, leaving 7 bases unmatched.

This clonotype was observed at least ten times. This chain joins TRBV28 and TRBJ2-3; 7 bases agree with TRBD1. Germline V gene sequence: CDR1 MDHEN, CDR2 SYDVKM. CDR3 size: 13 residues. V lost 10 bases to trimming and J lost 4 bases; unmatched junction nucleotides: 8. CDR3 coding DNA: TGTGCCATCGAGGGGGCAGGTGCAGATACGCAGTATTTT. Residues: CAIEGAGADTQYF.

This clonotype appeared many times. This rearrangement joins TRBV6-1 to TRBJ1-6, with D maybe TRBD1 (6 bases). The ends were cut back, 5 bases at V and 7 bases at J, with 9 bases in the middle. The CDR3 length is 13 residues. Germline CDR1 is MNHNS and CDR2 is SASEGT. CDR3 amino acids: CASSPQGNSPLHF. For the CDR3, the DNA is TGTGCCAGCAGTCCACAGGGAAATTCACCCCTCCACTTT.

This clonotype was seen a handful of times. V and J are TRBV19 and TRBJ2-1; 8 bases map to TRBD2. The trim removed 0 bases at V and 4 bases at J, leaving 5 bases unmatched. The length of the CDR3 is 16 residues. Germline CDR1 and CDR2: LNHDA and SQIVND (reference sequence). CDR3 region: CASSIEPSGRYNEQFF. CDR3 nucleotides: TGTGCCAGTAGTATAGAACCCAGCGGGAGATACAATGAGCAGTTCTTC.

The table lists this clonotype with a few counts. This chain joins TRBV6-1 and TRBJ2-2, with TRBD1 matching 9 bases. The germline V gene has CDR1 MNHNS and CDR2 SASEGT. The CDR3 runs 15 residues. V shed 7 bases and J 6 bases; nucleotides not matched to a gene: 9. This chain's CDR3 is CASTLGQGRPGELFF. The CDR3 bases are TGTGCCAGCACCCTGGGACAGGGAAGACCCGGGGAGCTGTTTTTT.

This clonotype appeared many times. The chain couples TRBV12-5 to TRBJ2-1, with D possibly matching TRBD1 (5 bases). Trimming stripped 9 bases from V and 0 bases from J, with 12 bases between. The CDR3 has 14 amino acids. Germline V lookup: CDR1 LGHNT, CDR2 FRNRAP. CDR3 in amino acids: CASRADSSYNEQFF. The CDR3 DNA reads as TGTGCTAGCAGGGCGGATAGCTCCTACAATGAGCAGTTCTTC.

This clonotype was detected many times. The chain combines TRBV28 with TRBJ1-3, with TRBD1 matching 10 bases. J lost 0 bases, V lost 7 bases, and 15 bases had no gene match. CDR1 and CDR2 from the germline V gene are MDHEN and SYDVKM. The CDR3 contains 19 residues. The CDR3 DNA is TGTGCCAGCACTGGAAGGACAGGGGGAAGACAGTACTCTGGAAACACCATATATTTT. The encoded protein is CASTGRTGGRQYSGNTIYF.

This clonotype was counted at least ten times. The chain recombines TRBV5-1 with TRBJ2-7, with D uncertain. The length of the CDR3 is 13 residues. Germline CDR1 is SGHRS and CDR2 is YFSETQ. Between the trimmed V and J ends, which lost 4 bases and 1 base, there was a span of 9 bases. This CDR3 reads CASSADGSYEQYF. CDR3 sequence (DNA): TGCGCCAGCAGCGCGGACGGATCCTACGAGCAGTACTTC.

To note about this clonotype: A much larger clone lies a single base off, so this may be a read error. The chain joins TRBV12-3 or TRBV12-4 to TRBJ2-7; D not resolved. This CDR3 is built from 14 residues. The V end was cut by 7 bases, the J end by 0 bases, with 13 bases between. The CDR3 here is CASNFTESSYEQYF. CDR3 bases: TGTGCCAGCAATTTTACCGAGAGCTCCTACGAGCAGTACTTC.

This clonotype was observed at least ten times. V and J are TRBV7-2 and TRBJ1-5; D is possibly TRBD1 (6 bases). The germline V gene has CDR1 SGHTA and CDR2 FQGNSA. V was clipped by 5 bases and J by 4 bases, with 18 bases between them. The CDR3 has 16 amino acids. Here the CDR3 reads CASSRGGGGGNQPQHF. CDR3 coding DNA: TGTGCCAGCAGCCGAGGAGGTGGGGGCGGTAATCAGCCCCAGCATTTT. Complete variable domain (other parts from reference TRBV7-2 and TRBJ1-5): GAGVSQSPSNKVTEKGKDVELRCDPISGHTALYWYRQSLGQGLEFLIYFQGNSAPDKSGLPSDRFSAERTGGSVSTLTIQRTQQEDSAVYLCASSRGGGGGNQPQHFGDGTRLSIL.